What follows describes a single T cell receptor beta chain. This CDR3 region has 16 residues. V shed 2 bases and J 6 bases; nucleotides not matched to a gene: 7. Germline V CDR1 and CDR2: MNHNS, SASEGT. This sample is part of a study of blood T cell repertoires in COVID-19. Sequencing was performed with immunoSEQ multiplex PCR; in TCRdb, only in-frame clones are kept and a portion is missing. The data show 160,000 or so clones, with 80% to 90% seen just once and approximately 2.8% held by the top ten. The sequencing sample was made of peripheral blood. The V call is TRBV6-1, the J call TRBJ1-4, with 9 bases aligning to TRBD1. The origin of this receptor is a man in his sixties with acute or convalescent COVID-19. DNA of the CDR3: TGTGCCAGCAGTGAAAGGGGTGGGACAGGGTATGAAAAACTGTTTTTT. Residues: CASSERGGTGYEKLFF.